This entry describes one TCR beta chain. What it binds is not known. Germline V gene data show CDR1 as SEHNR and CDR2 as FQNEAQ (reference sequence). The CDR3 extends over 17 amino acids. J lost 2 bases, V lost 0 bases, and 7 bases had no gene match. DNA was extracted from approximately 0.95-9.8 million thawed cryopreserved PBMC. This entry belongs to a study of long-term antiretroviral therapy in people with HIV. On the study more broadly: It was about a decade after the earliest samples that the 2015 immediate-ART recommendation appeared.

General study results and limits: Across all time points, the repertoire was dominated by clones that expanded before ART.

The authors ran the immunoSEQ assay, v3.0, at survey level. Sequencing efforts were directed toward about 40,000-55,000 T-cell genomes per sample. The method was immunoSEQ multiplex PCR; TCRdb's version includes in-frame clones alone and lacks a portion of them. The sample contains roughly 25,000 clones, over 85% of which appear only once. The receptor was derived from a woman between 40 and 55 years old with HIV. The chain combines TRBV7-9 with TRBJ2-5; 9 nucleotides align to TRBD1. The sample here was unsorted PBMCs, taken 7.6 years after starting antiretroviral therapy. CDR3 nucleotides: TGTGCCAGCAGCTTAGCAATATCTGGACAGGGGCAAGAGACCCAGTACTTC. Translation: CASSLAISGQGQETQYF.